This T cell receptor (beta chain) was profiled in a study of T-cell memory formation after mild COVID-19. Study context: Clusters were largely donor specific.

Overall study findings and caveats: Clones contracting over day 15 to 85 were CD4/CD8 balanced, with later expanders leaning CD4+. Memory from before infection featured some responding clones, which suggests cross-reactive memory joined.

Of note for this clonotype: As yet, its antigen is unknown.

The germline V gene has CDR1 SQVTM and CDR2 ANQGSEA. V lost 0 bases and J lost 0, with 12 bases in between. The CDR3 sequence is 15 residues long. Researchers used 5'RACE with constant-segment primers to make TCR alpha and TCR beta cDNA libraries that carry sample barcodes and UMIs. TCRdb processed the 5' RACE reads anew with MiXCR; each CDR3 protein has one entry. This table has 550,000 to 600,000 distinct CDR3 sequences, about a fifth appearing once. The V gene is TRBV29-1, the J gene TRBJ2-7; D unresolved. The source is an adult woman who had mild COVID-19 (a few samples of this study predate the infection). Cell type and time point are not known. Material for sequencing was PBMCs or a T cell subset sorted from them (not recorded which). CDR3 coding DNA: TGCAGCGTTGAAGATGGGCAGAAAGCCTCCTACGAGCAGTACTTC. Protein product: CSVEDGQKASYEQYF.